Presented here are 7 T cell receptor beta chains from one specimen sequenced in a study of T cell responses to AZD1222 COVID-19 vaccine. Repertoires were generated with immunoSEQ multiplex PCR, while TCRdb's copy carries only in-frame clones and drops some. The sample consists of about 140,000 clones, about 86% of them appearing once. The specimen was peripheral blood, collected on day 0 of AZD1222 vaccination. The receptor set was obtained from an adult in good health.

The chain's CDR3 is CAWNRGRVGEQFF. Here the CDR3 DNA reads TGTGCCTGGAATCGCGGGAGGGTGGGTGAGCAGTTCTTC. The chain employs TRBV30 and TRBJ2-1, with 9 bases lining up with TRBD2. V was pared by 4 bases and J by 9 bases, with 7 bases of the junction left unmatched. The germline gives CDR1 GTSNPN, CDR2 SVGIG (reference sequence). The CDR3 has 13 residues.

The chain couples TRBV5-1 to TRBJ2-2, with D hard to call. V dropped 0 bases and J dropped 4 bases, with 7 bases sitting between them. Per the germline V gene, CDR1 is SGHRS and CDR2 is YFSETQ. The CDR3 has 14 amino acids. CDR3 sequence reads: CASSLGSSTGELFF. For the CDR3, the DNA is TGCGCCAGCAGCTTGGGGTCCTCCACCGGGGAGCTGTTTTTT.

J is TRBJ1-2 and V is TRBV5-4, with D maybe TRBD1 (5 bases). This CDR3 has 17 amino acids. The V gene's germline CDR1 is SGHNT and CDR2 YYREEE (reference sequence). Trimming stripped 3 bases from V and 5 bases from J, with 23 bases between. CDR3 in DNA: TGTGCCAGCAGCTCCGAACCTATGACAGCTACATTATATGGCTACACCTTC. It yields the protein CASSSEPMTATLYGYTF.

This chain links TRBV19 with TRBJ2-7; D unresolved. The CDR3 is 15 amino acids. Germline V lookup: CDR1 LNHDA, CDR2 SQIVND (reference sequence). Trimming stripped 2 bases from V and 2 bases from J, with 13 bases between. The CDR3 sequence: CASSIMGIQTYEQYF. The CDR3 DNA is TGTGCCAGTAGTATAATGGGGATACAGACCTACGAGCAGTACTTC.

The chain links TRBV19 to TRBJ1-1; D is unclear. Germline V lookup: CDR1 LNHDA, CDR2 SQIVND (reference sequence). V gave up 8 bases and J gave up 2 bases, with 12 bases separating them. The CDR3 totals 13 residues. In nucleotides, the CDR3 is TGTGCCAGTTCCAGACCGCTTAACACTGAAGCTTTCTTT. It yields the protein CASSRPLNTEAFF.

The table lists this clone with a count of one. V and J are TRBV19 and TRBJ2-3; 9 nucleotides align to TRBD2. V shed 5 bases and J 6 bases; nucleotides not matched to a gene: 9. The CDR3 runs 15 residues. Per germline, CDR1 LNHDA and CDR2 SQIVND (reference sequence). The CDR3 DNA reads as TGTGCCAGTAGTCCTATAGCGGGAGACGGGGATACGCAGTATTTT. This gives the protein CASSPIAGDGDTQYF.

A remark on this clone: A junction end diverges from the germline sequence, so it may reflect a read error. The chain has TRBV28 and TRBJ2-2; D remains unclear. The CDR3 loop spans 13 amino acids. CDR1 is MDHEN and CDR2 is SYDVKM in the germline V gene. The CDR3 sequence: CAISNLDTGELFF. The CDR3 DNA reads as TGTGCCATCAGTAATCTAGACACCGGGGAGCTGTTTTTT.